The source of this T cell receptor (beta chain) is a study of blood T cell repertoires in COVID-19. Study details: Samples of COVID-19 (acute and convalescent) were obtained from the United States, Italy and Spain. T cells, B-cell-depleted T cells, or PBMCs provided the cDNA or gDNA that served as material.

The protocol was immunoSEQ multiplex PCR, while the TCRdb copy is restricted to in-frame clones and leaves out a portion. The top ten hold about a tenth of the sample, which has 69,000 or so clones, roughly 80% seen once. Germline V gives CDR1 LGHNA, CDR2 YNFKEQ. This CDR3 contains 16 residues. Trimming cost V 1 base and J 0 bases, with 11 bases left between them. The sequenced material came from peripheral blood. The clonotype comes from an elderly woman with acute or convalescent COVID-19. The chain carries TRBV4-2 and TRBJ2-3; D is undetermined. This CDR3 is CASSQVLSVSTDTQYF. For the CDR3, the DNA is TGTGCCAGCAGCCAAGTATTGTCAGTTAGCACAGATACGCAGTATTTT.